This T cell receptor beta chain stems from a study of shared clonotypes between healthy human individuals (dated by TCRdb to between 2020 and 2021). Regarding the complete study: The cohort included a few men and a couple of women between 18 and 49 years of age. Per donor, three plates each were used for CD4 naive and CD4 memory, two for CD8 naive, and one for CD8 memory. Blood TCR repertoires of a handful of healthy adults were deeply sequenced to estimate repertoire size and the extent of clonotype sharing between individuals. Libraries were prepared and TCR repertoires were sequenced by different laboratories using diverse techniques, in order to increase sequencing depth and limit assay-specific biases. Between about 0.94 and 8.9 billion PBMCs per donor were obtained by leukapheresis. What the authors observed across the whole study: Compared with non-shared clonotypes, clonotypes shared by all four sorted-subset donors had higher generation probabilities. Sharing across a few donors was observed for approximately 5% of naive CD4, 3% to 3.5% of naive CD8, around 2.5% of memory CD4, and 0.4% of memory CD8 clonotypes. Because the study included a small number of donors, the genetic and exposure-history diversity represented was limited. Naive subsets generally had larger estimated clonotype richness than memory subsets. Rarefaction of sorted-subset datasets indicated incomplete sequencing despite the large sequencing depth. Pairwise subsampling indicated that sequencing depth was expected to affect the degree of clonotype sharing among donors. Only blood was sampled, and tissue TCR repertoires likely differ from those in blood.

The donors were healthy, HIV-negative adults with no recently reported acute infections or vaccinations. Every donor was a Caucasian adult living in Nashville, Tennessee, USA. CD4+ T cells were enriched by magnetic negative selection, after which naive cells were positively selected on CD45RA and the negative fraction was taken as the memory subset. After blood collection by leukapheresis, PBMCs were isolated using Ficoll-Histopaque density gradient centrifugation and then cryopreserved in the vapor phase of liquid nitrogen. Analytical flow cytometry was used to check the purity and quantity of each magnetically sorted T cell population. Genomic DNA was isolated from every sorted fraction and measured by UV absorbance on a Nanodrop 2000c. Using the deep immunoSEQ assay, TCR CDR3 regions were amplified from genomic DNA by multiplex PCR. Extracted genomic DNA from each cell subset was distributed evenly across all wells of several immunoSEQ 96-well plates, and each plate was treated as a replicate. For sorted subsets, each replicate PCR was loaded with 150 to 250 ng genomic DNA, equivalent to 25,000 to 35,000 T cell genomes. The purified libraries were quantified using a Qubit 3.0 fluorometer, sized with a Bioanalyzer 2100, and then quantified again using the KAPA Library Quantification kit. Every immunoSEQ 96-well plate was sequenced on a dedicated single-read 150-cycle Illumina NextSeq 550 flow cell. Concerning the study's data processing: Because only junctional sequences without quality scores were contained in the immunoSEQ output, filtering matching that applied to full-length reads could not be performed. Sequences were annotated with PyIR, a Python wrapper for IgBLAST v1.9, and V/J genes and CDR3 were assigned using IMGT germline references. Reads were removed for weak V/J assignments (E-value above 1e-6), missing CDR3, stop codons, out-of-frame junctions, or ambiguous translated residues. V3J clonotypes were defined as sequences sharing the same inferred V gene, J gene, and CDR3 amino acid sequence. Percentage overlap between repertoires was calculated by dividing the number of shared unique clonotypes by the size of the smaller repertoire. Repertoire richness was assessed with RTK rarefaction, the Chao1 estimator, and Recon v2.1 estimates of unobserved clonotypes. OLGA was used to compute generation probabilities for all TCRbeta clonotypes that the gDNA method yielded from a handful of donors. What TCRdb holds here is the immuneACCESS table cut down to in-frame rearrangements. Part of the clones is not present; checked against another copy, under half of the missing clones reflect an unresolved V gene, and the others are unexplained. V and J calls and clone size are as listed in that table; D and trimming were resolved from the DNA. For this sample there are roughly 2 million clones; about 94% appear just once. Around 0.13% of the sample belongs to the ten largest clones.

About this clone: This receptor's antigen is unknown. No much larger clone is present one base from it, and per-base qualities are unavailable.

Material for sequencing was naive CD4+ T cells sorted from blood. According to the study, the label for this sample's cell subset or site signals: CD45RA+ positively selected. This TCR was sampled from a man aged 18 to 29 in good health.

DNA sequence: TGTGCCAGCACCCTACATGAGAACACCGGGGAGCTGTTTTTT. The resulting protein is CASTLHENTGELFF. Here the chain combines TRBV25-1 and TRBJ2-2; the D gene is unclear. Deletion took 7 bases off V and 1 base off J, with a span of 10 bases between the germline ends. CDR1 and CDR2 were assigned from the germline V gene as MGHDK and SYGVNS. Counted from cysteine to phenylalanine, this CDR3 has 14 amino acids. The kept DNA is CDR3 alone, 42 bases in frame from the first base.